What follows are 26 T cell receptor delta chains derived from one specimen sequenced in a study of gamma-delta T cells after stem cell transplantation. TCRdb reanalysed the RT-PCR reads with CATT. The sample holds around 2,300 delta-chain clones, 5.6% seen once. Sequencing was carried out using gamma-delta T cells. The source is a human donor. It is not recorded whose cells these are; they may come from a transplant donor.

For this clone: Being one base from a much bigger clone, this may be a read error. The chain couples TRDV2 to TRDJ1; TRDD3 matches at 11 bases. The CDR3 is 18 residues long. Germline V CDR1 and CDR2: GEAIGNYY, EKD. The CDR3 DNA follows: TGTGCCTGTAACACCGTCTCTAACTGGGGGATAAATCCCGATAAACTCATCTTT. The encoded protein is CACNTVSNWGINPDKLIF.

This clone occurred a few times. The chain is built from TRDV2 and TRDJ1; 10 bases match TRDD3. Germline-derived CDR1 and CDR2 are GEAIGNYY and EKD. The V and J ends lost 3 bases and 3 bases, in that order; junction bases with no gene match: 9. The CDR3 extends over 16 amino acids. The CDR3 loop is CACDEITGGFADKLIF. The CDR3, as DNA: TGTGCCTGTGACGAAATTACTGGGGGATTCGCCGATAAACTCATCTTT.

This clone was detected only a few times. It differs at one base from a far larger clone, so likely a read error. Additional DNA sequences in this sample encode the identical CDR3. The rearrangement links TRDV2 to TRDJ1; 10 bases line up with TRDD3. The CDR3 is 16 amino acids. V dropped 3 bases and J dropped 0; count of bases not matched to a gene: 6. The germline CDR1 and CDR2 sequences are GEAIGNYY and EKD. CDR3 DNA: TGTGCCTGTGACCCCCTGGGGGATATGTACACCGATAAACTCATCTTT. This translates into CACDPLGDMYTDKLIF.

By share, this clone counts as large (0.1 to 1%). The rearrangement uses TRDV2 and TRDJ1; a possible D gene is TRDD3 (5 bases). V was cut by 0 bases and J by 3 bases, with 19 bases left in between. CDR3 length: 17 amino acids. The germline gives CDR1 GEAIGNYY, CDR2 EKD. Here the CDR3 reads CACDTVLSAGTPDKLIF. For the CDR3, the DNA is TGTGCCTGTGACACCGTTCTCTCTGCGGGGACCCCCGATAAACTCATCTTT.

This clone is categorized as medium-sized. Other nucleotide sequences in the sample specify the same CDR3. The rearrangement joins TRDV2 to TRDJ1; 13 bases are a match to TRDD3. Per the germline V gene, CDR1 is GEAIGNYY and CDR2 is EKD. The CDR3 has 16 residues. The ends lost 3 bases at V and 3 bases at J; junction bases unmatched: 6. Here the CDR3 reads CACDALLGDTPDKLIF. The CDR3 DNA reads TGTGCCTGTGACGCTCTACTGGGGGATACGCCCGATAAACTCATCTTT.

This clone is deemed hyperexpanded. Other DNA sequences in the same sample also yield this CDR3. The rearrangement uses TRDV2 and TRDJ1; TRDD3 agrees at 12 bases. The CDR3 length is 16 residues. With 3 bases clipped from V and 2 bases from J, the junction kept 6 bases outside the gene matches. Germline CDR1 and CDR2: GEAIGNYY and EKD. CDR3 bases: TGTGCCTGTGACCCACTGGGGGATACTGGGACCGATAAACTCATCTTT. Amino acid sequence: CACDPLGDTGTDKLIF.

On this clone: The amino acid sequence in TCRdb belongs to a much larger clone and departs from this DNA's translation at residue 10, likely a sequencing read error; the sequence shown is translated from the DNA. V is TRDV2 and J is TRDJ3; 8 bases fit TRDD3. Germline assignment: CDR1 GEAIGNYY and CDR2 EKD. This CDR3 comprises 19 residues. J lost 0 bases, V lost 4 bases, and 10 bases had no gene match. The DNA of the CDR3 is TGTGCCTGTGATGACACTGGGGGGCCAATCTCCTGGGACACCCGACAGATGTTTTTC. Translated, it gives CACDDTGGPISWDTRQMFF.

As to this clone: A far larger clone is one base from this, pointing to a likely read error. Other DNA sequences in the sample encode the same CDR3. This chain connects TRDV2 to TRDJ3, with a possible D match to TRDD3 (5 bases). Between the trimmed V and J ends, which lost 0 bases and 0 bases, there was a span of 11 bases. Germline V gives CDR1 GEAIGNYY, CDR2 EKD. This CDR3 has 18 amino acids. The CDR3 nucleotides are TGTGCCTGTGACACCGTACTGGTCGACTCCTGGGACACCCGACAGATGTTTTTC. It codes for CACDTVLVDSWDTRQMFF.

Within the sample, this clone is medium-sized. The same CDR3 arises from other DNA sequences in this sample as well. V gene TRDV2 combines with J gene TRDJ2; TRDD3 matches at 12 bases. CDR1 and CDR2 from the germline V gene are GEAIGNYY and EKD. This CDR3 has 16 amino acids. Germline trimming cut 3 bases from V and 4 bases from J; bases unmatched to any gene: 5. CDR3 sequence reads: CACDSVLGDTTAQLFF. As DNA, the CDR3 is TGTGCCTGTGACTCGGTACTGGGGGATACGACAGCACAACTCTTCTTT.

Turning to this clone: A far larger clone is one base from this, pointing to a likely read error. The V and J genes are TRDV2 and TRDJ1, with D unclear. Germline V gene sequence: CDR1 GEAIGNYY, CDR2 EKD. The length of the CDR3 is 14 residues. The CDR3 is CACDSVPGPDKPIF. CDR3 coding DNA: TGTGCCTGTGACTCGGTACCTGGACCCGATAAACCCATCTTT.

For this clone: A far larger clone is one base from this, pointing to a likely read error. Other nucleotide sequences from this sample produce the same CDR3. The chain couples TRDV2 to TRDJ1; D is perhaps TRDD2 or TRDD3 (9 bases each). The germline V gene encodes CDR1 GEAIGNYY and CDR2 EKD. The CDR3 extends over 22 amino acids. CDR3 nucleotide sequence: TGTGCCTGTGACCCCCTTCCTACACTGGGGATACGAGAGGAGGGGTACACTGATAAACTCATCTTT. This codes for CACDPLPTLGIREEGYTDKLIF.

A few counts support this clone. TCRdb's protein for this DNA is that of a much larger clone and differs from the translation at residue 3, likely a read error; the protein shown is the DNA translation. The rearrangement links TRDV2 to TRDJ1; D is perhaps TRDD3 (5 bases). The germline CDR1 and CDR2 sequences are GEAIGNYY and EKD. The CDR3 covers 16 residues. The chain's CDR3 is CASDGMGPQYTDKLIF. The CDR3 coding sequence is TGTGCCAGTGACGGAATGGGGCCTCAGTACACCGATAAACTCATCTTT.

CDR3 nucleotide sequence: TGTGCCTGTGACACTCTGGGGGATAAAGGAGGATACACCGATAAACTCATCTTT. Its protein product is CACDTLGDKGGYTDKLIF. V usage is TRDV2 and J usage is TRDJ1, with 10 nucleotides matching TRDD3. V was clipped by 1 base and J by 0 bases; unmatched bases: 10. The germline gives CDR1 GEAIGNYY, CDR2 EKD. This CDR3 spans 18 amino acids.

Within the sample, this clone is medium-sized (0.01 to 0.1%). The chain links TRDV2 to TRDJ3; 11 nucleotides match TRDD3. The germline V gene encodes CDR1 GEAIGNYY and CDR2 EKD. The CDR3 runs to 19 residues. The V segment lost 2 bases and the J segment 4 bases; nucleotides outside the gene matches: 9. Written as DNA, the CDR3 is TGTGCCTGTGACAGAGTGGTGGGGGATACGACTTGGGACACCCGACAGATGTTTTTC. Residues: CACDRVVGDTTWDTRQMFF.

This clone is categorized as medium-sized (0.01 to 0.1%). Different DNA sequences within this sample yield the same CDR3. The rearrangement links TRDV2 to TRDJ1, with D tentatively TRDD3 (5 bases). Germline V gene sequence: CDR1 GEAIGNYY, CDR2 EKD. Trimming took 4 bases from V and 1 from J, leaving 18 bases between them. This CDR3 has 16 amino acids. The CDR3 DNA follows: TGTGCCTGTGAACCCTTGGGGACCGGCGGCACCGATAAACTCATCTTT. Translated: CACEPLGTGGTDKLIF.

With regard to this clone: Different DNA sequences within this sample yield the same CDR3. The V gene is TRDV2, the J gene TRDJ1, with 13 bases lining up with TRDD3. Germline V CDR1 and CDR2: GEAIGNYY, EKD. The CDR3 loop spans 18 amino acids. J lost 3 bases, V lost 1 base, and 10 bases had no gene match. CDR3 sequence reads: CACDTVVPTGGYADKLIF. The DNA of the CDR3 is TGTGCCTGTGACACTGTGGTTCCTACTGGGGGATACGCCGATAAACTCATCTTT.

This clone was seen a handful of times. The protein recorded in TCRdb matches a much larger clone and deviates from this DNA's translation at residue 16, suggesting a read error; the protein here is obtained by translating the DNA. The chain couples TRDV1 to TRDJ1; 10 bases match TRDD3. CDR3 length: 20 residues. Germline CDR1 and CDR2: TSWWSYY and QGS. With V trimmed by 2 bases and J by 6 bases, 21 bases remained unmatched. The CDR3 protein is CALGEWALETGGFLTYKLIF. DNA of the CDR3: TGTGCTCTTGGGGAATGGGCCCTGGAGACTGGGGGATTTCTGACCTATAAACTCATCTTT.

To note about this clone: The protein TCRdb gives is from a much larger clone and does not agree with this DNA's translation at residue 4, likely a read error; the protein shown here comes from the DNA. J is TRDJ3 and V is TRDV2; TRDD3 matches at 10 bases. Per germline, CDR1 GEAIGNYY and CDR2 EKD. The CDR3 has 21 residues. The V segment lost 6 bases and the J segment 2 bases; nucleotides outside the gene matches: 18. CDR3 nucleotides: TGTGCCTGTTACCCCATTGAGATGGGGGATACTCGACCCTGGGACACCCGACAGATGTTTTTC. This codes for CACYPIEMGDTRPWDTRQMFF.

The chain recombines TRDV2 with TRDJ1; D is possibly TRDD3 (6 bases). Trimming pared 3 bases from V and 1 base from J, leaving 20 bases between. Germline-derived CDR1 and CDR2 are GEAIGNYY and EKD. The CDR3 is 17 residues long. CDR3 bases: TGTGCCTGTGACGTTATGGGGGCTACGCTGGGCACCGATAAACTCATCTTT. Translating it yields CACDVMGATLGTDKLIF.

In the case of this clone: This likely traces to a read error, being one base from a far larger clone. The sample has other DNA sequences that encode this CDR3 too. The rearrangement links TRDV2 to TRDJ1, with 12 positions matching TRDD3. J was trimmed by 0 bases and V by 6 bases; bases with no gene match: 7. The CDR3 runs to 16 residues. Germline CDR1 and CDR2: GEAIGNYY and EKD. CDR3 loop: CACSPLGDTYTDKLIF. The CDR3 nucleotides read TGTGCCTGTTCCCCACTGGGGGATACCTACACCGATAAACTCATCTTT.

Concerning this clone: A much larger clonotype is one base distant, so this may be a read error. V usage is TRDV2 and J usage is TRDJ1, with 9 bases lining up with TRDD3. The germline V gene has CDR1 GEAIGNYY and CDR2 EKD. The CDR3 covers 16 residues. CDR3 sequence reads: CACDKLGDQYTDKPIF. The CDR3 nucleotides are TGTGCCTGTGACAAGCTGGGGGATCAGTACACCGATAAACCCATCTTT.

This clone was counted between two and nine times. The chain is built from TRDV2 and TRDJ1, with 8 bases matching TRDD3. Germline trimming cut 3 bases from V and 0 bases from J; bases unmatched to any gene: 14. Per germline, CDR1 GEAIGNYY and CDR2 EKD. The CDR3 is made up of 18 amino acids. CDR3 region: CACDLLGATIPYTDKLIF. CDR3 sequence (DNA): TGTGCCTGTGACCTACTGGGGGCTACGATCCCGTACACCGATAAACTCATCTTT.

Regarding this clone: The TCRdb protein, from a much larger clone, departs from this DNA's translation at residue 5, likely by read error; the protein shown derives from the DNA. The chain joins TRDV2 to TRDJ1, with 11 bases lining up with TRDD3. Trimming took 3 bases from V and 3 from J; bases not matched to a gene: 20. The germline CDR1 and CDR2 sequences are GEAIGNYY and EKD. CDR3 length: 20 amino acids. The CDR3 sequence is CACDAVSIGGYGGRSDKLIF. The CDR3 DNA reads as TGTGCCTGTGACGCCGTCTCCATTGGGGGATACGGAGGCAGGTCCGATAAACTCATCTTT.

Concerning this clone: A much bigger clone sits one base away, suggesting this may be a read error. V gene TRDV2 combines with J gene TRDJ1, with 8 positions matching TRDD3. The CDR3 contains 18 residues. The J segment lost 7 bases and the V segment lost 1 base, leaving 19 bases of the junction unmatched. Germline CDR1 reads GEAIGNYY; CDR2 reads EKD. For the CDR3, the DNA is TGTGCCTGTGACACGGTCGACTGGGGGGCAACCACGGGTGGTAAACTCATCTTT. It translates to CACDTVDWGATTGGKLIF.

A note on this clone: A read error is the likely source, as a far larger clone sits one nucleotide away. This sample also contains other DNA sequences that code for the same CDR3. The rearrangement links TRDV2 to TRDJ3; 12 bases are a match to TRDD3. There are 20 residues in the CDR3. Germline V gives CDR1 GEAIGNYY, CDR2 EKD. V lost 0 bases to trimming and J lost 1 base; unmatched junction nucleotides: 6. Written as DNA, the CDR3 is TGTGCCTGTGACACCGTACTGGGGGATACACGGTCCTGGGACACCCGACAGATGTTTTTC. Translated: CACDTVLGDTRSWDTRQMFF.

This clone was detected a few times. Just one base apart from a much larger clone, this may be a read error. The chain combines TRDV2 with TRDJ1; 7 nucleotides align to TRDD3. CDR3 size: 14 residues. V lost 2 bases, J lost 3 bases, and 5 bases stayed unmatched. CDR1 is GEAIGNYY, CDR2 EKD, per germline. CDR3 sequence: CACDRLGASDKLIF. In nucleotides, the CDR3 is TGTGCCTGTGACAGGCTGGGGGCATCCGATAAACTCATCTTT.